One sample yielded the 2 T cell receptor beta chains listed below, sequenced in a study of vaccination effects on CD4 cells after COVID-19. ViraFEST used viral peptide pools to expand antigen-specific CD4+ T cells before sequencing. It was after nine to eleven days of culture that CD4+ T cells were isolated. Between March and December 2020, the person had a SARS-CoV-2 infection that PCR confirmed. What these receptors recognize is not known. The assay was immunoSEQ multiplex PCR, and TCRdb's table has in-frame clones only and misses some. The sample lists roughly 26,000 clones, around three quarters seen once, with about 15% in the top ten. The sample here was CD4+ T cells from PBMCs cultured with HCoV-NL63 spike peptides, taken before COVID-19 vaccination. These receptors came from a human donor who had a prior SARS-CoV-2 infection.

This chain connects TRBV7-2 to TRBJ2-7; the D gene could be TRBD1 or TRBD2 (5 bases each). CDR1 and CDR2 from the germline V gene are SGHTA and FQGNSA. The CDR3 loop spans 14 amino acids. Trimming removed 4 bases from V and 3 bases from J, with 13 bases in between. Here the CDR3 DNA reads TGTGCCAGCAGCTCGGGACGAGGGATCTACGAGCAGTACTTC. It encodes CASSSGRGIYEQYF.

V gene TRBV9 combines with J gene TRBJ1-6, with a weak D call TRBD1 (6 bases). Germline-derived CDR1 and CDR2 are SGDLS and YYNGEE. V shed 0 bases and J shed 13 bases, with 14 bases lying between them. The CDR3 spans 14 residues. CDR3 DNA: TGTGCCAGCAGCGTAGAACAGGGCGGTACGCCCCTCCACTTT. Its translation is CASSVEQGGTPLHF.